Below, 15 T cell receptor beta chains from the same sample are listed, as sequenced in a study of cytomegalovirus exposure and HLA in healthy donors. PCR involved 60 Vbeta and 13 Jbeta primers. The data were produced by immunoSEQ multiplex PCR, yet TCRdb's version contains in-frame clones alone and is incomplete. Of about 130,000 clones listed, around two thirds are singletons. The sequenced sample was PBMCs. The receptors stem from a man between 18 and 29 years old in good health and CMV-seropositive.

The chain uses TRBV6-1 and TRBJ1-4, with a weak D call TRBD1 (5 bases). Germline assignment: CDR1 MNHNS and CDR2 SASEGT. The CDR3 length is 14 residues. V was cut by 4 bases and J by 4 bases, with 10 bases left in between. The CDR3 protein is CASSVKGRNEKLFF. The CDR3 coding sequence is TGTGCCAGCAGTGTCAAGGGGCGTAATGAAAAACTGTTTTTT.

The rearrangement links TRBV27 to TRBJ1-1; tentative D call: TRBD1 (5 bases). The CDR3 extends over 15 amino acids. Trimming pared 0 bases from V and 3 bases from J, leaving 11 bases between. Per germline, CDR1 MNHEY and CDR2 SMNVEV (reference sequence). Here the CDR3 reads CASSLSTGGDTEAFF. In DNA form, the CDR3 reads TGTGCCAGCAGTTTATCAACCGGGGGGGACACTGAAGCTTTCTTT.

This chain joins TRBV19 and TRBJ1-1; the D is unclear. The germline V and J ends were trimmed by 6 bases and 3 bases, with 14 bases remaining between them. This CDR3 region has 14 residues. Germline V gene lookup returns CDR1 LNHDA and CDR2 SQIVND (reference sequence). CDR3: CASSRKRSDTEAFF. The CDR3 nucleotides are TGTGCCAGTAGCCGAAAGAGGAGTGACACTGAAGCTTTCTTT.

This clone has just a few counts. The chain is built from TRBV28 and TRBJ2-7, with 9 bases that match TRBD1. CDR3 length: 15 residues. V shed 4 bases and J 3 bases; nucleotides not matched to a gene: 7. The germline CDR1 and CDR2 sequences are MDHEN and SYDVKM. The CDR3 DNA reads TGTGCCAGCAGTTCTTCTGAGACAGGGGGCTACGAGCAGTACTTC. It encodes CASSSSETGGYEQYF.

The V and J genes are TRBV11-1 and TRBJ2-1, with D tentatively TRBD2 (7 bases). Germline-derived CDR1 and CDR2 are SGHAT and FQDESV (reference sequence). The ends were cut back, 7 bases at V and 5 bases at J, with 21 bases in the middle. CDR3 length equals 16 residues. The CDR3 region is CASKSSRGGRNNEQFF. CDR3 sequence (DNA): TGTGCCAGCAAATCCTCACGCGGGGGCCGGAACAATGAGCAGTTCTTC.

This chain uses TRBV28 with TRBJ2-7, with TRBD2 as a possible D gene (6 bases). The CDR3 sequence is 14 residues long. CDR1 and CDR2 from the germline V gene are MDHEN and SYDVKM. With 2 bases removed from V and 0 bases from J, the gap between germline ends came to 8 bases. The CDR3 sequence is CASSLAGSSYEQYF. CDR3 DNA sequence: TGTGCCAGCAGTTTAGCCGGGAGCTCCTACGAGCAGTACTTC.

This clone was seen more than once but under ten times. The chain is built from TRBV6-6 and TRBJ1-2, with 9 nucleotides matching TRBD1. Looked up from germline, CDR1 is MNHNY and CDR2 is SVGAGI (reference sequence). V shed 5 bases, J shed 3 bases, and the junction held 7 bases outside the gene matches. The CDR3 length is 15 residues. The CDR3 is CASSRGTGLDYGYTF. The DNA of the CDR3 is TGTGCCAGCAGTCGGGGGACAGGGTTGGACTATGGCTACACCTTC.

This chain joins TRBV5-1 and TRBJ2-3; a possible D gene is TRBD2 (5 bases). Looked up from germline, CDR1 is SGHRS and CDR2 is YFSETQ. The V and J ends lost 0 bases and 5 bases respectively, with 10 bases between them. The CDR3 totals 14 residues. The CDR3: CASSLAVGVDTQYF. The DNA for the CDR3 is TGCGCCAGCAGCTTGGCCGTCGGGGTAGATACGCAGTATTTT.

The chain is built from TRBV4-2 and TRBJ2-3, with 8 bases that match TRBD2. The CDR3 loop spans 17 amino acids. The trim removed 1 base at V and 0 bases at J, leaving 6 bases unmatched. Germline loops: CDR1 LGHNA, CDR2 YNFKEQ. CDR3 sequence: CASSQVPAGDSTDTQYF. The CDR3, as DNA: TGTGCCAGCAGCCAAGTGCCAGCGGGAGATAGCACAGATACGCAGTATTTT.

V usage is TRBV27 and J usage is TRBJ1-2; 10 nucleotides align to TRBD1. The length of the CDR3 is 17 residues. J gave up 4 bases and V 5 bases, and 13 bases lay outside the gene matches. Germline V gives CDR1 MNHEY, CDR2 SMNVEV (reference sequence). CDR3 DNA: TGTGCCAGCAGTCCGTTGGGGACAGGGGTTATTTCCTATGGCTACACCTTC. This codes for CASSPLGTGVISYGYTF.

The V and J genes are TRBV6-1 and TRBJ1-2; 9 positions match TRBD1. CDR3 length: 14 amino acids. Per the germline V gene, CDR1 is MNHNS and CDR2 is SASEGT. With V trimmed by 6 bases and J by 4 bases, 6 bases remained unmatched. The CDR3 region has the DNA TGTGCCAGCAGGGGGACAGGGTTGAGCTATGGCTACACCTTC. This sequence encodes CASRGTGLSYGYTF.

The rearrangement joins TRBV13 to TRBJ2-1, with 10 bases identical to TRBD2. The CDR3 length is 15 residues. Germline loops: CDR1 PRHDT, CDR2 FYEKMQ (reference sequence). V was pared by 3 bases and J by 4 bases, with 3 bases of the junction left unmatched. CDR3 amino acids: CASSFGAGGYNEQFF. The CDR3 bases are TGTGCCAGCAGCTTCGGAGCGGGGGGGTACAATGAGCAGTTCTTC.

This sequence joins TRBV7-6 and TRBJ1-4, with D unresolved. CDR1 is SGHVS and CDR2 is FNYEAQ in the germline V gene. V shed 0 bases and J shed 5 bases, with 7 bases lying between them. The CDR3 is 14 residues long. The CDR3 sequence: CASSLASGNEKLFF. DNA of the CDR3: TGTGCCAGCAGCTTAGCCTCGGGGAATGAAAAACTGTTTTTT.

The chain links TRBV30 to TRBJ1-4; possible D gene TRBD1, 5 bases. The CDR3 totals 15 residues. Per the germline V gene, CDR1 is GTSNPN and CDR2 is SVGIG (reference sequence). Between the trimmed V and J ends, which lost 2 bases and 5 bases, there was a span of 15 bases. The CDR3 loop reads CAWSRGSQWNEKLFF. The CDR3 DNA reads TGTGCCTGGAGTAGGGGAAGCCAGTGGAATGAAAAACTGTTTTTT.

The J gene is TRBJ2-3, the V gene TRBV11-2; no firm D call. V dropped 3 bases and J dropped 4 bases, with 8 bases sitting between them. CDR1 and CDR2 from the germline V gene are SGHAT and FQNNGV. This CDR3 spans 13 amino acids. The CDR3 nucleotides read TGTGCCAGCAGCTTCATACCGGCAGATACGCAGTATTTT. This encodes CASSFIPADTQYF.